These 30 T cell receptor beta chains share one sample of origin, sequenced in a study of cytomegalovirus exposure and HLA in healthy donors. Primers: 60 Vbeta forward and 13 Jbeta reverse. Sequencing was performed with immunoSEQ multiplex PCR; in TCRdb, only in-frame clones are kept and a portion is missing. The sample has 160,000 or so clones; roughly 70% are singletons. Sequencing was done on a sample of PBMCs. These TCRs come from a woman aged 25-40 years in good health and CMV-seronegative.

The V and J genes are TRBV7-9 and TRBJ1-4; 10 positions match TRBD1. V lost 3 bases and J lost 8; bases outside the gene matches: 12. In germline, CDR1 is SEHNR, CDR2 FQNEAQ (reference sequence). This CDR3 has 17 residues. The CDR3 region is CASSFLYVDRGNEKLFF. In DNA, the CDR3 is TGTGCCAGCAGCTTCCTGTATGTGGACAGGGGGAACGAAAAACTGTTTTTT.

The rearrangement uses TRBV30 and TRBJ1-3; D possibly corresponds to TRBD1 (5 bases). The germline V gene encodes CDR1 GTSNPN and CDR2 SVGIG (reference sequence). V shed 0 bases and J shed 1 base, with 13 bases lying between them. The CDR3 is 16 residues long. CDR3 in amino acids: CAWSVKGRRSGNTIYF. DNA for the CDR3: TGTGCCTGGAGTGTAAAGGGGCGGCGATCTGGAAACACCATATATTTT.

The chain links TRBV28 to TRBJ1-2; D is ambiguous. The ends were cut back, 6 bases at V and 8 bases at J, with 16 bases in the middle. The CDR3 loop spans 13 amino acids. The germline V gene has CDR1 MDHEN and CDR2 SYDVKM. CDR3 DNA: TGTGCCAGCAGCCCGGGAGAACAACTCGGCTACACCTTC. This sequence encodes CASSPGEQLGYTF.

The CDR3 DNA reads TGTGCCATCGCCTGGTCTGCACTCACTGAAGCTTTCTTT. Its translation: CAIAWSALTEAFF. V is TRBV6-1 and J is TRBJ1-1; D gene unclear. The CDR3 covers 13 residues. The V end lost 10 bases, the J end lost 4 bases, and 16 bases lay between the germline ends. From germline, CDR1 is MNHNS and CDR2 SASEGT.

The V gene is TRBV30, the J gene TRBJ1-3; D gene uncertain. Germline lookup yields CDR1 GTSNPN and CDR2 SVGIG (reference sequence). V was cut by 5 bases and J by 9 bases, with 11 bases left in between. The CDR3 is 11 amino acids. In DNA, the CDR3 is TGTGCCTGGTCTTGGGGAGGCACCATATATTTT. The encoded protein is CAWSWGGTIYF.

The rearrangement uses TRBV28 and TRBJ2-5; D is perhaps TRBD2 (5 bases). The J call may be incorrect, as the DNA end agrees better with TRBJ2-7. The length of the CDR3 is 14 residues. In germline, CDR1 is MDHEN, CDR2 SYDVKM. The CDR3 sequence: CASSPPGNYYEQYF. CDR3 nucleotides: TGTGCCAGCAGCCCCCCCGGGAACTACTACGAGCAGTACTTC.

The J gene is TRBJ1-2, the V gene TRBV2; TRBD1 matches 7 bases. CDR3 size: 15 residues. CDR1 SNHLY and CDR2 FYNNEI come from the germline V gene. The trim removed 3 bases at V and 2 bases at J, leaving 6 bases unmatched. The CDR3 here is CASSEGVDRNYGYTF. Here the CDR3 DNA reads TGTGCCAGCAGTGAGGGGGTGGACAGGAACTATGGCTACACCTTC. The complete variable domain, with remaining parts taken from reference TRBV2 and TRBJ1-2, reads EPEVTQTPSHQVTQMGQEVILRCVPISNHLYFYWYRQILGQKVEFLVSFYNNEISEKSEIFDDQFSVERPDGSNFTLKIRSTKLEDSAMYFCASSEGVDRNYGYTFGSGTRLTVV.

The J gene is TRBJ1-2, the V gene TRBV11-2; 9 nucleotides line up with TRBD1. Germline lookup yields CDR1 SGHAT and CDR2 FQNNGV. After removal of 3 bases from V and 4 bases from J, the junction contained 6 bases not matched to a gene. The CDR3 consists of 15 residues. CDR3: CASSLTGTGIYGYTF. CDR3 nucleotide sequence: TGTGCCAGCAGCTTGACCGGGACAGGGATCTATGGCTACACCTTC. Variable domain in full (rest from reference TRBV11-2 and TRBJ1-2): EAGVAQSPRYKIIEKRQSVAFWCNPISGHATLYWYQQILGQGPKLLIQFQNNGVVDDSQLPKDRFSAERLKGVDSTLKIQPAKLEDSAVYLCASSLTGTGIYGYTFGSGTRLTVV.

The chain combines TRBV28 with TRBJ2-7, with D tentatively TRBD2 (7 bases). V shed 4 bases and J shed 6 bases, with 10 bases lying between them. The germline gives CDR1 MDHEN, CDR2 SYDVKM. The CDR3 runs to 12 residues. This CDR3 is CASSWGGLEQYF. Written as DNA, the CDR3 is TGTGCCAGCAGTTGGGGGGGCCTCGAGCAGTACTTC.

The chain joins TRBV5-1 to TRBJ1-3; TRBD1 is a possible D gene (5 bases). Trimming removed 1 base at V and 0 bases at J, with 8 bases between. Per germline, CDR1 SGHRS and CDR2 YFSETQ. The CDR3 spans 15 residues. CDR3 amino acids: CASSLTGRSGNTIYF. CDR3 coding DNA: TGCGCCAGCAGCTTGACAGGCCGCTCTGGAAACACCATATATTTT.

The V call is TRBV7-6, the J call TRBJ2-1; 7 bases align to TRBD2. With 1 base clipped from V and 9 bases from J, the junction kept 6 bases outside the gene matches. CDR3 size: 14 residues. Germline V lookup: CDR1 SGHVS, CDR2 FNYEAQ. CDR3 in amino acids: CASSLEGGGGEQFF. For the CDR3, the DNA is TGTGCCAGCAGCTTAGAAGGCGGGGGAGGTGAGCAGTTCTTC.

V is TRBV11-2 and J is TRBJ2-7; TRBD1 aligns across 9 bases. This CDR3 is built from 20 residues. Trimming removed 0 bases from V and 3 bases from J; junction bases left unmatched: 18. Germline-derived CDR1 and CDR2 are SGHAT and FQNNGV. The CDR3 sequence is CASSLEGGTGLTRTNYEQYF. CDR3 bases: TGTGCCAGCAGCTTAGAGGGAGGGACAGGGTTGACTAGAACAAACTACGAGCAGTACTTC.

The chain employs TRBV5-1 and TRBJ2-7; 7 bases fit TRBD1. This CDR3 region has 16 residues. Germline-derived CDR1 and CDR2 are SGHRS and YFSETQ. J lost 7 bases, V lost 5 bases, and 18 bases had no gene match. The CDR3 bases are TGCGCCAGCAGAAGAAGTTCCGGACAGGAGAAAGAAGAGCAGTACTTC. Amino acids: CASRRSSGQEKEEQYF.

The chain combines TRBV27 with TRBJ2-2; D uncertain. From germline, CDR1 is MNHEY and CDR2 SMNVEV (reference sequence). V shed 5 bases and J shed 5 bases, with 9 bases lying between them. The CDR3 is 13 amino acids. The CDR3 DNA sequence: TGTGCCAGCAGTGAAAGAGGTACCGGGGAGCTGTTTTTT. It codes for CASSERGTGELFF.

The V and J genes are TRBV15 and TRBJ2-7; maybe TRBD1 (6 bases). Germline V CDR1 and CDR2: LNHNV, YYDKDF (reference sequence). This CDR3 comprises 15 residues. V lost 5 bases to trimming and J lost 3 bases, with 17 bases between them. CDR3 region: CATSGAGDAVYEQYF. The CDR3 DNA reads TGTGCCACCAGCGGAGCAGGGGATGCGGTCTACGAGCAGTACTTC.

In this sample, this clone turned up once. J is TRBJ2-2 and V is TRBV9; D unclear. Per the germline V gene, CDR1 is SGDLS and CDR2 is YYNGEE. Between the trimmed V and J ends, which lost 0 bases and 5 bases, there was a span of 5 bases. The CDR3 length is 13 residues. CDR3 DNA: TGTGCCAGCAGCGTAGGAGGAACCGGGGAGCTGTTTTTT. Translating gives CASSVGGTGELFF.

This chain uses TRBV6-5 with TRBJ1-1, with D tentatively TRBD1 (6 bases). CDR3 size: 14 residues. With 1 base removed from V and 4 bases from J, the gap between germline ends came to 10 bases. The germline CDR1 and CDR2 sequences are MNHEY and SVGAGI. CDR3 loop: CASSYWGGGTEAFF. The DNA for the CDR3 is TGTGCCAGCAGTTACTGGGGAGGGGGCACTGAAGCTTTCTTT.

The rearrangement joins TRBV5-1 to TRBJ2-6, with D hard to call. This CDR3 contains 15 residues. Per the germline V gene, CDR1 is SGHRS and CDR2 is YFSETQ. Trimming pared 0 bases from V and 1 base from J, leaving 5 bases between. The CDR3 coding sequence is TGCGCCAGCAGCTTGGGAGGTTCTGGGGCCAACGTCCTGACTTTC. Amino acid sequence: CASSLGGSGANVLTF.

The rearrangement links TRBV2 to TRBJ1-3; 7 positions agree with TRBD1. Unmatched junction bases numbered 4, after V lost 8 bases and J lost 3 bases. The CDR3 sequence is 13 residues long. CDR1 is SNHLY and CDR2 is FYNNEI in the germline V gene. CDR3 protein: CASEQGGGNTIYF. CDR3 nucleotide sequence: TGTGCCAGCGAGCAGGGGGGTGGAAACACCATATATTTT. The full variable domain, completed using reference TRBV2 and TRBJ1-3, is EPEVTQTPSHQVTQMGQEVILRCVPISNHLYFYWYRQILGQKVEFLVSFYNNEISEKSEIFDDQFSVERPDGSNFTLKIRSTKLEDSAMYFCASEQGGGNTIYFGEGSWLTVV.

The sample holds one count of this clone. The V gene is TRBV10-3, the J gene TRBJ2-5, with D possibly TRBD2 on 6 matching bases. The end of the DNA aligns better with TRBJ2-7, so the J call may be wrong. In germline, CDR1 is ENHRY, CDR2 SYGVKD. This CDR3 region has 16 residues. The CDR3 sequence is CAIRSSLREYTYEQYF. In nucleotides, the CDR3 is TGTGCCATCAGAAGCAGTTTACGGGAGTATACCTACGAGCAGTACTTC.

The chain is built from TRBV5-5 and TRBJ2-7, with TRBD1 as a possible D gene (6 bases). CDR3 length: 15 residues. Germline V CDR1 and CDR2: SGHKS, YYEKEE (reference sequence). Trimming stripped 3 bases from V and 1 base from J, with 14 bases between. The CDR3 protein is CASSSTGTESYEQYF. As DNA, the CDR3 is TGTGCCAGCAGCTCAACAGGGACGGAGTCCTACGAGCAGTACTTC.

The DNA of the CDR3 is TGCAGCGTTGAAGGACAGGGGGGAACTGAAGCTTTCTTT. It codes for CSVEGQGGTEAFF. The chain joins TRBV29-1 to TRBJ1-1; 9 nucleotides align to TRBD1. J lost 5 bases, V lost 1 base, and 2 bases had no gene match. The CDR3 length is 13 residues. Germline values: CDR1 SQVTM, CDR2 ANQGSEA.

Only one count was recorded for this clone. J is TRBJ2-3 and V is TRBV6-5, with 7 bases that match TRBD2. CDR3 length: 15 amino acids. Germline CDR1 is MNHEY and CDR2 is SVGAGI. V lost 4 bases, J lost 0 bases, and 4 bases stayed unmatched. Here the CDR3 reads CASSSGRTSTDTQYF. The CDR3 bases are TGTGCCAGCAGTTCCGGGAGGACTAGCACAGATACGCAGTATTTT.

V is TRBV13 and J is TRBJ2-1, with D unclear. With 5 bases removed from V and 9 bases from J, the gap between germline ends came to 14 bases. The CDR3 is made up of 13 amino acids. Germline values: CDR1 PRHDT, CDR2 FYEKMQ (reference sequence). CDR3 in amino acids: CASSRMELSEQFF. CDR3 sequence (DNA): TGTGCCAGCAGCCGAATGGAGTTAAGTGAGCAGTTCTTC.

V and J are TRBV28 and TRBJ1-1; TRBD1 aligns across 8 bases. The germline V gene encodes CDR1 MDHEN and CDR2 SYDVKM. V shed 5 bases, J shed 1 base, and the junction held 6 bases outside the gene matches. This CDR3 contains 15 residues. This CDR3 is CASSTYRGGNTEAFF. CDR3 DNA: TGTGCCAGCAGTACCTACAGGGGGGGGAACACTGAAGCTTTCTTT.

In DNA, the CDR3 is TGTGCCAGCAGCGTAGGCGCTGGGACAGCTAACTATGGCTACACCTTC. This translates into CASSVGAGTANYGYTF. The chain uses TRBV7-2 and TRBJ1-2; 7 nucleotides agree with TRBD1. CDR3 size: 16 residues. Looked up from germline, CDR1 is SGHTA and CDR2 is FQGNSA. Trimming took 5 bases from V and 0 from J; bases not matched to a gene: 9.

V gene TRBV7-9 combines with J gene TRBJ2-4; TRBD2 might be the D (7 bases). Trimming pared 5 bases from V and 3 bases from J, leaving 14 bases between. The CDR3 spans 15 residues. CDR1 is SEHNR and CDR2 is FQNEAQ in the germline V gene (reference sequence). The CDR3 bases are TGTGCCAGCAGCGCCCCGCGGGGGCACAAAAACATTCAGTACTTC. This sequence encodes CASSAPRGHKNIQYF.

This clone was counted only a few times. Other DNA sequences in the sample encode the same CDR3. The chain recombines TRBV28 with TRBJ1-5, with unresolved D. CDR1 MDHEN and CDR2 SYDVKM come from the germline V gene. V was trimmed by 6 bases and J by 5 bases, leaving 14 bases between them. This CDR3 is 14 amino acids long. As DNA, the CDR3 is TGTGCCAGCAGCCTGTCAGGAGGATATCAGCCCCAGCATTTT. Its translation is CASSLSGGYQPQHF.

The CDR3 spells CASSLSTQPGEQFF. The CDR3 nucleotides are TGTGCCAGCAGCTTATCCACCCAACCGGGTGAGCAGTTCTTC. This rearrangement joins TRBV7-2 to TRBJ2-1, with D hard to call. Germline loops: CDR1 SGHTA, CDR2 FQGNSA. With 2 bases removed from V and 9 bases from J, the gap between germline ends came to 14 bases. CDR3 length: 14 amino acids.

The CDR3 protein is CASSLRVSGDEQYF. The CDR3, as DNA: TGTGCCAGCAGCTTAAGAGTCTCGGGGGACGAGCAGTACTTC. The V gene is TRBV11-2, the J gene TRBJ2-7, with D possibly matching TRBD2 (6 bases). This CDR3 has 14 residues. Trimming removed 2 bases from V and 5 bases from J, with 13 bases in between. Germline CDR1 and CDR2: SGHAT and FQNNGV.